The source of this T cell receptor beta chain is a study of read filtering for tumor transcriptome and immune sequencing. In the study overall: 8 or 9 patients were R-ISS I, 16 were R-ISS II, 6 or 7 were R-ISS III. TCR-mapped reads were about 3.5 to 11 million with IR-seq versus 85 to 1273 with RNA-seq.

Molecular barcoded adaptors covering alpha/delta and beta/gamma chains were used on approximately 400 ng RNA. Each CDR3 protein is one row after TCRdb ran MiXCR on the reads. The repertoire holds roughly 67,000 distinct CDR3 sequences, with approximately 19% as singletons. Study-wide results and limits: About four fifths of IR-seq clonotypes had one read, totaling around 3.3% of reads; RNA-seq: around 77% and 45%. The CD138-negative fraction was mixed bone marrow immune cells, not pure T cells.

As to this clonotype: Its antigen remains unidentified.

The V gene's germline CDR1 is MDHEN and CDR2 SYDVKM. CDR3 length equals 15 residues. V was clipped by 4 bases and J by 3 bases; unmatched bases: 5. The TCR was taken from a donor at least 40 years old with multiple myeloma. Material for sequencing was a population of CD138-negative cells sorted from bone marrow. The chain combines TRBV28 with TRBJ2-5; TRBD2 agrees at 10 bases. CDR3 residues: CASSSGLAEEETQYF. CDR3 nucleotides: TGTGCCAGCAGTTCCGGACTAGCGGAGGAAGAGACCCAGTACTTC.